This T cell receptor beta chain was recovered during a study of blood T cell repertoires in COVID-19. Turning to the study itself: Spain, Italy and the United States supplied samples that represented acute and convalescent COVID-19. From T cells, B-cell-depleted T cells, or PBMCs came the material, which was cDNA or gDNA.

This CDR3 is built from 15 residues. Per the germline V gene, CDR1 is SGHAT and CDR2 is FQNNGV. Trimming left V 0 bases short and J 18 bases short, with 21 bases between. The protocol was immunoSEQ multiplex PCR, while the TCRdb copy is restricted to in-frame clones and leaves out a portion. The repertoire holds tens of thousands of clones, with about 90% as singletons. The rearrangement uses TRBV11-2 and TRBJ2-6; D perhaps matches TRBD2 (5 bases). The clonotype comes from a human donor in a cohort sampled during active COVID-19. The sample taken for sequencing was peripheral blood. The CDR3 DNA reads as TGTGCCAGCAGCTTAGATGGAGGAGCTGGGCCACCGTGGACTTTC. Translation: CASSLDGGAGPPWTF.